The clone carrying this T cell receptor beta chain was observed a handful of times. Its target is unknown. V dropped 0 bases and J dropped 6; count of bases not matched to a gene: 7. CDR1 is SGHAT, CDR2 FQNNGV, per germline. This CDR3 spans 15 amino acids. At least 6 micrograms of total RNA were extracted per sample. Combining a sample-barcoded 5' primer with a J-beta primer mix, a second PCR ran for roughly 7 to 12 cycles. TCRdb redid the calling of the 5' RACE reads with MiXCR, one entry per CDR3 protein. Of 500,000 to 600,000 distinct CDR3 sequences in the sample, 27% were seen once. This record belongs to a study of blood T cells in healthy people across ages. Whole-study results and caveats: Fewer expanded clones and more diversity marked long-lived versus aged donors.

Sequenced input: blood. The chain employs TRBV11-2 and TRBJ1-1, with 7 bases matching TRBD1. This receptor was identified in a woman in her sixties or seventies in good health. In DNA form, the CDR3 reads TGTGCCAGCAGCTTAGAGAACAGGGGTTCGGCTGAAGCTTTCTTT. This gives the protein CASSLENRGSAEAFF.